A selection of T cell receptor beta chains follows, all from one sample in a study of blood T cells in healthy people across ages. A single record per CDR3 protein comes from TCRdb applying MiXCR to the 5' RACE reads. The sample includes 1.6 million or so distinct CDR3 sequences, approximately 32% seen only once; the top ten take around 11%. Sequenced: blood. All receptors derive from a woman in her 30s in good health. Both conserved end residues are part of each CDR3. D genes are given only for firm matches. Only some rows state a clone size, as once, few, many or a class for expanded clones.

d_gene | j_gene | abundance | v_gene | CDR3aa | CDR3nt
NA | TRBJ2-7 | few | TRBV11-2 | CASSLGGFLESSYEQYF | TGTGCCAGCAGCTTAGGAGGGTTCTTAGAAAGTTCCTACGAGCAGTACTTC
NA | TRBJ2-5 | few | TRBV9 | CASSPGGSSYQETQYF | TGTGCCAGCAGCCCCGGGGGTAGTTCGTACCAAGAGACCCAGTACTTC
NA | TRBJ2-7 | few | TRBV5-1 | CASSLDRNVLGEQYF | TGCGCCAGCAGCTTGGACAGAAACGTCCTAGGGGAGCAGTACTTC
TRBD1 | TRBJ2-3 | NA | TRBV9 | CASSAGTGRSTQYF | TGTGCCAGCAGCGCCGGGACAGGACGTAGTACGCAGTATTTT
NA | TRBJ2-3 | many | TRBV27 | CASSLWTSSTDTQYF | TGTGCCAGCAGTTTATGGACCTCTAGCACAGATACGCAGTATTTT
TRBD2 | TRBJ2-3 | NA | TRBV27 | CASSFTSGGKDTQYF | TGTGCCAGCAGTTTCACTAGCGGTGGGAAAGATACGCAGTATTTT
NA | TRBJ1-2 | NA | TRBV20-1 | CSASTASYGYTF | TGCAGTGCTTCGACGGCCTCATATGGCTACACCTTC
NA | TRBJ2-1 | NA | TRBV7-3 | CASSLKAGQEQFF | TGTGCCAGCAGCTTAAAGGCGGGACAGGAGCAGTTCTTC
NA | TRBJ1-1 | NA | TRBV6-2/TRBV6-3 | CASSYFGDTEAFF | TGTGCCAGCAGTTACTTCGGAGACACTGAAGCTTTCTTT
TRBD2 | TRBJ2-1 | few | TRBV20-1 | CSARGLADKYNEQFF | TGCAGTGCTAGGGGACTAGCGGATAAATACAATGAGCAGTTCTTC
TRBD2 | TRBJ2-3 | NA | TRBV3-1 | CASSKLAGGSDTQYF | TGTGCCAGCAGCAAGCTAGCGGGGGGTTCAGATACGCAGTATTTT
TRBD2 | TRBJ2-7 | many | TRBV4-2 | CASSQGLAGVYEQYF | TGTGCCAGCAGCCAAGGTCTAGCGGGAGTCTACGAGCAGTACTTC
NA | TRBJ2-3 | few | TRBV10-2 | CASSTGLPQYF | TGCGCCAGCAGTACAGGACTACCGCAGTATTTT
TRBD2 | TRBJ2-3 | few | TRBV6-1 | CASSLIAGEVTDTQYF | TGTGCCAGCAGCCTGATAGCGGGAGAGGTCACAGATACGCAGTATTTT
TRBD2 | TRBJ2-3 | NA | TRBV24-1 | CATSDSGGGSFTDTQYF | TGTGCCACCAGTGATTCCGGGGGGGGGAGCTTCACAGATACGCAGTATTTT
NA | TRBJ2-1 | few | TRBV5-1 | CASSSEGPVKYSYNEQFF | TGCGCCAGCAGCTCGGAGGGACCGGTAAAATATTCCTACAATGAGCAGTTCTTC
NA | TRBJ2-6 | few | TRBV21-1 | CASSKAAGGSGANVLTF | TGTGCCAGCAGCAAAGCCGCAGGGGGTAGTGGGGCCAACGTCCTGACTTTC
NA | TRBJ2-3 | few | TRBV21-1 | CASSKARGSASTDTQYF | TGTGCCAGCAGCAAAGCAAGGGGCTCGGCTAGCACAGATACGCAGTATTTT
NA | TRBJ2-1 | few | TRBV7-6 | CASSSWDSGDNEQFF | TGTGCCAGCAGCTCCTGGGACTCTGGCGACAATGAGCAGTTCTTC
NA | TRBJ1-5 | few | TRBV6-1 | CASTELFNQPQHF | TGTGCCAGCACAGAGCTATTCAATCAGCCCCAGCATTTT
NA | TRBJ2-7 | NA | TRBV29-1 | CSPEGGFWDPFTYEQYF | TGCAGCCCCGAAGGGGGTTTTTGGGATCCTTTTACCTACGAGCAGTACTTC
TRBD1 | TRBJ1-2 | once | TRBV5-1 | CASSPGGTDNYGYTF | TGCGCCAGCAGCCCCGGTGGGACAGATAACTATGGCTACACCTTC
NA | TRBJ2-3 | few | TRBV10-3 | CAISESGGFTDTQYF | TGTGCCATCAGTGAGTCAGGAGGATTCACAGATACGCAGTATTTT
NA | TRBJ2-7 | many | TRBV29-1 | CSVLGRDSSYEQYF | TGCAGCGTTTTAGGGCGGGACAGCTCCTACGAGCAGTACTTC
NA | TRBJ2-4 | NA | TRBV20-1 | CSARGSKAPSKNIQYF | TGCAGTGCTAGAGGTAGCAAGGCCCCTTCCAAAAACATTCAGTACTTC
NA | TRBJ2-3 | many | TRBV12-3/TRBV12-4 | CASSPGQSTDTQYF | TGTGCCAGCAGTCCCGGACAGAGCACAGATACGCAGTATTTT
TRBD2 | TRBJ2-7 | few | TRBV9 | CASSVNVAGYYEQYF | TGTGCCAGCAGCGTCAACGTAGCGGGATATTACGAGCAGTACTTC
NA | TRBJ2-3 | NA | TRBV7-9 | CASSLALAGPNTQYF | TGTGCCAGCAGCTTAGCCCTGGCAGGGCCGAATACGCAGTATTTT
TRBD1 | TRBJ1-1 | few | TRBV18 | CASSSQAGTGTEAFF | TGTGCCAGCTCATCTCAAGCCGGGACAGGCACTGAAGCTTTCTTT
NA | TRBJ1-2 | NA | TRBV6-1 | CTSSPRVGNGYTF | TGTACCAGCAGTCCAAGGGTAGGAAACGGCTACACCTTC
TRBD1 | TRBJ2-7 | NA | TRBV28 | CASSRTGQSYEQYF | TGTGCCAGCAGCCGAACGGGACAGTCCTACGAGCAGTACTTC
NA | TRBJ1-2 | many | TRBV6-6 | CASRERNTNYGYTF | TGTGCCAGCAGGGAACGGAACACAAACTATGGCTACACCTTC
TRBD2 | TRBJ2-3 | NA | TRBV28 | CASSSLGQERGRATDTQYF | TGTGCCAGCAGTTCTCTCGGACAGGAACGCGGGAGGGCCACAGATACGCAGTATTTT
TRBD2 | TRBJ2-1 | few | TRBV4-1 | CASSQELAGGEFF | TGCGCCAGCAGCCAAGAACTAGCGGGGGGGGAGTTCTTC
NA | TRBJ2-1 | NA | TRBV10-3 | CAIRLMDTNNEQFF | TGTGCCATCAGGTTGATGGACACCAACAATGAGCAGTTCTTC
NA | TRBJ2-7 | NA | TRBV5-1 | CASSLVGLLSGYEQYF | TGCGCCAGCAGCTTGGTTGGGCTACTCTCGGGGTACGAGCAGTACTTC
TRBD1 | TRBJ2-7 | few | TRBV18 | CASSGTRGPYEQYF | TGTGCCAGCTCGGGGACCAGGGGGCCCTACGAGCAGTACTTC
TRBD1 | TRBJ2-7 | few | TRBV20-1 | CSANNPGTGSYEQYF | TGCAGTGCTAACAATCCCGGGACAGGCTCCTACGAGCAGTACTTC
NA | TRBJ2-3 | few | TRBV27 | CASSFPGTTDTQYF | TGTGCCAGCAGTTTCCCGGGTACCACAGATACGCAGTATTTT
TRBD2 | TRBJ2-7 | few | TRBV5-5 | CASSSTSGGLREQYF | TGTGCCAGCAGCTCGACTAGCGGGGGCCTCCGCGAGCAGTACTTC
NA | TRBJ1-5 | NA | TRBV9 | CASSVEYADGNQPQHF | TGTGCCAGCAGCGTAGAGTACGCGGACGGCAATCAGCCCCAGCATTTT
TRBD1 | TRBJ2-5 | few | TRBV13 | CASSQRAGQGLETQYF | TGTGCCAGCAGCCAACGGGCGGGACAGGGCTTAGAGACCCAGTACTTC
NA | TRBJ2-7 | many | TRBV10-2 | CASRTDYEQYF | TGCGCCAGCAGGACAGACTACGAGCAGTACTTC
NA | TRBJ2-1 | NA | TRBV21-1 | CASSKSKHTSGPDNEQFF | TGTGCCAGCAGCAAAAGTAAGCATACTAGCGGACCTGATAATGAGCAGTTCTTC
NA | TRBJ2-5 | many | TRBV12-3/TRBV12-4 | CASTLLTGEETQYF | TGTGCCAGCACTCTGCTGACAGGAGAAGAGACCCAGTACTTC